This T cell receptor beta chain was sequenced in a study of blood T cell repertoires in COVID-19. In the study's own analysis: Estimated nucleated cell counts came from reference gene primer amplification. Clones were read by immunoSEQ multiplex PCR, and TCRdb kept only the in-frame ones, dropping some. V and J calls and clone size are as listed in that table; D and trimming were resolved from the DNA. This sample carries 85,000 to 120,000 clones, approximately 78% of them seen once, and the ten largest clones take 9.8%. The CDR3 totals 19 residues. V was pared by 2 bases and J by 2 bases, with 22 bases between. CDR1 MDHEN and CDR2 SYDVKM come from the germline V gene.

The V gene is TRBV28, the J gene TRBJ1-5; D ambiguous. Sequenced material: peripheral blood. The receptor's source is a man aged 60-69 years with active or convalescent COVID-19. The CDR3 region has the DNA TGTGCCAGCAGTTTAGGGCGGATCCGCTACGGAGGTGGCAATCAGCCCCAGCATTTT. Amino acid sequence: CASSLGRIRYGGGNQPQHF.